Here is one T cell receptor (beta chain) with its context. Its antigen is not yet known. Base qualities are missing; no much larger clone stands one base away. Using the deep immunoSEQ assay, multiplex PCR amplified TCR CDR3 regions from genomic DNA. Extracted genomic DNA from each cell subset was distributed evenly across all wells of several immunoSEQ 96-well plates, and each plate was treated as a replicate. For sorted subsets, approximately 190 ng of genomic DNA, equivalent to some 30,000 T cell genomes, went into each replicate PCR. The purified libraries were quantified using a Qubit 3.0 fluorometer, sized with a Bioanalyzer 2100, and then quantified again using the KAPA Library Quantification kit. Every immunoSEQ 96-well plate was sequenced on a separate single-read 150-cycle Illumina NextSeq 550 flow cell. As for how the authors treated the data: Because the immunoSEQ output held only junctional sequences and lacked quality scores, the filtering could not match the filtering applied to full-length reads. Sequences were annotated with PyIR, a Python wrapper for IgBLAST v1.9, and V/J genes and CDR3 were assigned using IMGT germline references. Any read was removed if the V/J assignment was weak (E-value above 1e-6), the CDR3 was missing, or the read contained stop codons, out-of-frame junctions, or ambiguous translated residues. V3J clonotypes were defined as sequences sharing the same inferred V gene, J gene, and CDR3 amino acid sequence. Percentage overlap between repertoires was computed as shared unique clonotypes divided by the size of the smaller repertoire. Richness of each repertoire was evaluated using RTK rarefaction, the Chao1 estimator, and Recon v2.1 estimates of unobserved clonotypes. OLGA was used to compute generation probabilities for all TCRbeta clonotypes that the gDNA method yielded from a few donors. TCRdb mirrors the immuneACCESS table, restricted to in-frame sequences. Some clones are absent from its copies; in checked studies, under half trace to an unresolved V gene, and the reason for the others is unknown. V, J and clone size are taken as reported in that table, and D and trimming were inferred from the DNA itself. The sample includes approximately 980,000 clones, with about three quarters observed a single time. Over 1.3% of the sample rests with the top ten.

The sample originates from a study of shared clonotypes between healthy human individuals (dated by TCRdb to 2018 to 2021). For the study in its entirety: A few men and two women, aged 18 to 49 years, made up the cohort. For each donor, CD4 naive and CD4 memory were each run on three plates, CD8 naive on two plates, and CD8 memory on one plate. Different laboratories and diverse techniques were used to prepare libraries and sequence TCR repertoires, to increase sequencing depth and limit assay-specific biases. Leukapheresis yielded between about 0.94 and 8.9 billion PBMCs per donor. To estimate repertoire size and how much clonotype sharing occurs between individuals, the study deeply sequenced the blood TCR repertoires of 4 to 6 healthy adults. General study outcomes and caveats: Even with the large sequencing depth, rarefaction of the sorted-subset datasets indicated that sequencing was incomplete. Sampling was restricted to blood, and TCR repertoires in tissues likely differ from the TCR repertoires found in blood. Estimated clonotype richness was generally larger for naive than for memory subsets. Higher generation probabilities were observed for clonotypes shared by all four sorted-subset donors than for non-shared clonotypes. Pairwise subsampling indicated that sequencing depth was expected to affect the degree of clonotype sharing among donors. Across four donors, about 5% of naive CD4, around 3.5% of naive CD8, around 2.5% of memory CD4, and roughly 0.41% of memory CD8 clonotypes were shared. The genetic and exposure-history diversity represented was limited by the small number of donors.

The donors were healthy, HIV-negative adults with no recently reported acute infections or vaccinations. All donors were Caucasian adults living in Nashville, Tennessee, USA. CD4+ T cells were enriched by magnetic negative selection, after which naive cells were positively selected on CD45RA and the negative fraction was taken as the memory subset. Blood was collected by leukapheresis, and PBMCs were isolated by Ficoll-Histopaque density gradient centrifugation and then cryopreserved in liquid nitrogen vapor phase. Analytical flow cytometry was used to check the purity and quantity of each magnetically sorted T cell population. Genomic DNA was isolated from each sorted fraction and quantified by UV absorbance on a Nanodrop 2000c. Taken from the germline V gene, the CDR1 and CDR2 loops are SGHAT and FQNNGV. The CDR3 runs 12 amino acids, cysteine and phenylalanine included. Of the read, only the CDR3 DNA is kept; its 36 bases are in frame from base 1. V loses 6 bases, J loses 9 bases, and the germline ends lie 12 bases apart.

Material: memory CD4+ T cells sorted from blood. Interpreted using the paper, the cell subset or site label stands for: CD45RA-negative fraction. This chain is built from TRBV11-2 and TRBJ2-1; the D gene could be either TRBD1 or TRBD2, each agreeing at 5 bases. The sequence was obtained from a man between 18 and 29 years old in good health. The sequenced DNA: TGTGCCAGCAGGAGGGGTCTAGGTGAGCAGTTCTTC. This is translated as CASRRGLGEQFF.